One sample yielded the 13 T cell receptor beta chains listed below, sequenced in a study of Graves' ophthalmopathy and Graves' hyperthyroidism. The sequenced template was RNA, covering the TCR beta CDR3 region. First-round RT-PCR used HTBI primers; second-round multiplex PCR followed. TCRdb re-derived calls from the multiplex PCR reads in MiXCR, one entry per CDR3 protein. The sample consists of hundreds of thousands of distinct CDR3 sequences, about 47% of them appearing once. The material sequenced was peripheral blood. The receptors come from an adult man with Graves' ophthalmopathy.

As DNA, the CDR3 is TGTGCCAGCAGTATCGGGGCCAGAGATACGCAGTATTTT. Protein product: CASSIGARDTQYF. The chain recombines TRBV25-1 with TRBJ2-3; D is possibly TRBD1 or TRBD2 (5 bases each). This CDR3 has 13 residues. V was clipped by 5 bases and J by 5 bases, with 11 bases between them. Germline V gives CDR1 MGHDK, CDR2 SYGVNS.

This clonotype was observed once. This chain joins TRBV29-1 and TRBJ2-5, with TRBD2 matching over 10 bases. The germline gives CDR1 SQVTM, CDR2 ANQGSEA. The CDR3 extends over 14 amino acids. V lost 6 bases, J lost 11 bases, and 15 bases stayed unmatched. The CDR3 nucleotides read TGCAGCGTACCTAGCGGGAGTGGGGGAGATACGCAGTACTTC. Encoded protein: CSVPSGSGGDTQYF.

This clonotype has only a few counts. Lacking the conserved final phenylalanine or tryptophan, this CDR3 likely reflects a read error. It is unclear where the CDR3 begins or ends on the DNA, so no DNA is shown, and the CDR3 is as TCRdb lists it. The rearrangement joins TRBV11-1 to TRBJ2-6; TRBD1, the table's D call, lacks a check against the DNA. The germline gives CDR1 SGHAT, CDR2 FQDESV (reference sequence). From its first to its last residue, the CDR3 has 8 amino acids. This chain's CDR3 is CASSLVPG.

This clonotype was observed a single time. The junction differs from germline at one of its ends, possibly a read error. The chain recombines TRBV6-2 or TRBV6-3 with TRBJ1-5, with TRBD1 identical over 12 bases. The CDR3 extends over 17 amino acids. Germline values: CDR1 MNHEY, CDR2 SVGEGT. The chain's CDR3 is CAISERGQGALIQPQHF. The CDR3 DNA follows: TGTGCCATCAGTGAACGGGGACAGGGGGCGCTGATTCAGCCCCAGCATTTT.

The V call is TRBV2, the J call TRBJ2-7, with D unresolved. Germline loops: CDR1 SNHLY, CDR2 FYNNEI. V dropped 0 bases and J dropped 1 base, with 7 bases sitting between them. The CDR3 length is 14 residues. The CDR3 coding sequence is TGTGCCAGCAGTGAAGCGCCCAATTCCTACGAGCAGTACTTC. Encoded protein: CASSEAPNSYEQYF.

V usage is TRBV29-1 and J usage is TRBJ1-5; D might be TRBD1 (5 bases). Germline V gives CDR1 SQVTM, CDR2 ANQGSEA. CDR3 length: 15 residues. Trimming removed 4 bases at V and 3 bases at J, with 16 bases between. Here the CDR3 reads CSVGGGRHLNQPQHF. In DNA, the CDR3 is TGCAGCGTTGGTGGGGGGAGGCACCTCAATCAGCCCCAGCATTTT.

The CDR3 sequence is CASSGQSTNYGYTF. The CDR3 DNA sequence: TGTGCCAGCAGTGGGCAATCTACCAACTATGGCTACACCTTC. V is TRBV6-5 and J is TRBJ1-2; no firm D call. CDR1 MNHEY and CDR2 SVGAGI come from the germline V gene. The V end lost 5 bases, the J end lost 2 bases, and 12 bases lay between the germline ends. The CDR3 has 14 amino acids.

This rearrangement joins TRBV19 to TRBJ1-2, with D possibly TRBD1 on 5 matching bases. The CDR3 runs 16 residues. Germline CDR1 LNHDA, CDR2 SQIVND (reference sequence). The germline V and J ends were trimmed by 7 bases and 7 bases, with 25 bases remaining between them. CDR3 nucleotides: TGTGCCAGTACCTCCCGGGCAGGGCGGTTTAGCTGTGGCTACACCTTC. Protein: CASTSRAGRFSCGYTF.

The chain recombines TRBV19 with TRBJ1-1, with 7 bases lining up with TRBD1. The V segment lost 3 bases and the J segment 3 bases; nucleotides outside the gene matches: 1. Germline V gene sequence: CDR1 LNHDA, CDR2 SQIVND (reference sequence). The CDR3 loop spans 13 amino acids. The CDR3 protein is CASSMQGDTEAFF. The CDR3 nucleotides are TGTGCCAGTAGTATGCAGGGGGACACTGAAGCTTTCTTT.

As for this clonotype: The CDR3 end shows no conserved phenylalanine or tryptophan, and so a read error is likely. CDR3 in amino acids: CASREWGQGDGYTL. The CDR3 DNA is TGCGCCAGCAGAGAATGGGGACAGGGAGATGGCTACACCCTC. The chain recombines TRBV10-2 with TRBJ1-2; 9 bases line up with TRBD1. The CDR3 is 14 amino acids. Germline V lookup: CDR1 WSHSY, CDR2 SAAADI. V shed 6 bases, J shed 6 bases, and the junction held 8 bases outside the gene matches.

This clonotype was recorded a few times. The CDR3 nucleotides read TGTGCCAGCAGCTCCCGGGTCAGGGCCGGGGAGCTGTTTTTT. This sequence encodes CASSSRVRAGELFF. V is TRBV11-2 and J is TRBJ2-2; a possible D gene is TRBD1 (5 bases). Germline V lookup: CDR1 SGHAT, CDR2 FQNNGV. V was trimmed by 4 bases and J by 6 bases, leaving 12 bases between them. This CDR3 contains 14 residues. Based on the CDR3 plus reference TRBV11-2 and TRBJ2-2, the full variable domain is EAGVAQSPRYKIIEKRQSVAFWCNPISGHATLYWYQQILGQGPKLLIQFQNNGVVDDSQLPKDRFSAERLKGVDSTLKIQPAKLEDSAVYLCASSSRVRAGELFFGEGSRLTVL.

The sample holds a few counts of this clonotype. The V and J genes are TRBV19 and TRBJ2-7; weak D call: TRBD1 (6 bases). V shed 6 bases and J shed 2 bases, with 11 bases lying between them. CDR3 length: 13 residues. Germline V lookup: CDR1 LNHDA, CDR2 SQIVND (reference sequence). CDR3 coding DNA: TGTGCCAGTAGCCCTGGGACAACCTACGAGCAGTACTTC. Its translation: CASSPGTTYEQYF. The whole variable domain, filled in from reference TRBV19 and TRBJ2-7, reads DGGITQSPKYLFRKEGQNVTLSCEQNLNHDAMYWYRQDPGQGLRLIYYSQIVNDFQKGDIAEGYSVSREKKESFPLTVTSAQKNPTAFYLCASSPGTTYEQYFGPGTRLTVT.

V usage is TRBV15 and J usage is TRBJ2-7; 7 positions match TRBD1. The CDR3 is 15 amino acids. Germline V gene sequence: CDR1 LNHNV, CDR2 YYDKDF (reference sequence). The V and J ends lost 1 base and 0 bases, in that order; junction bases with no gene match: 3. CDR3: CATSRAGGDSYEQYF. For the CDR3, the DNA is TGTGCCACCAGCAGAGCAGGGGGAGACTCCTACGAGCAGTACTTC.